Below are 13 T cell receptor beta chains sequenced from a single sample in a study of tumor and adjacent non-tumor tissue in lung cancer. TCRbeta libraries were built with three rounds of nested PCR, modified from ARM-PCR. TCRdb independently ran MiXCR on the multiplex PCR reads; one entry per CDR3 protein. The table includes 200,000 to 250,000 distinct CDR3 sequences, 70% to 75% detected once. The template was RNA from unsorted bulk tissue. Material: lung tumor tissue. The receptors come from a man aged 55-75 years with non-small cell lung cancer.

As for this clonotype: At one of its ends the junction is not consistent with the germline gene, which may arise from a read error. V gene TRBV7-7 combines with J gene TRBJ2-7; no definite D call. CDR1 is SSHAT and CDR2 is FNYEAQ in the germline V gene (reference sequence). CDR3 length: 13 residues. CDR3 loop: CASSLDVGREQYF. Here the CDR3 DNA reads TGTGCTAGCAGCTTGGACGTCGGGCGTGAGCAGTACTTC.

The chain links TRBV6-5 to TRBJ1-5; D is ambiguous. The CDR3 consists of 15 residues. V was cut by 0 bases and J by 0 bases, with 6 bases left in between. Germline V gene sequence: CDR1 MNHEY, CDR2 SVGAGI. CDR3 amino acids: CASSYSQYSNQPQHF. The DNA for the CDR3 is TGTGCCAGCAGTTACTCGCAGTATAGCAATCAGCCCCAGCATTTT.

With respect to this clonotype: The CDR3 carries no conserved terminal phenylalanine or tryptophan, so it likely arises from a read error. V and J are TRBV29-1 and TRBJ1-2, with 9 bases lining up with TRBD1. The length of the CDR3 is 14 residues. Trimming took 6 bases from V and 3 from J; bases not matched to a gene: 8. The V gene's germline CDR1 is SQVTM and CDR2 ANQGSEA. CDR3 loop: CSVATGGRYYGYTV. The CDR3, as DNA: TGCAGCGTCGCTACAGGGGGCAGGTACTATGGCTACACCGTC.

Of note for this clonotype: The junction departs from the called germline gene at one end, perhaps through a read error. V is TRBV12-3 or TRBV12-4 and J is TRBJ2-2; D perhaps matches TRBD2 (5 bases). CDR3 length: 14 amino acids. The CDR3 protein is CASRPGGSTWELFF. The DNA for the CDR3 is TGTGCCAGCCGTCCCGGAGGCAGCACCTGGGAGCTGTTTTTT.

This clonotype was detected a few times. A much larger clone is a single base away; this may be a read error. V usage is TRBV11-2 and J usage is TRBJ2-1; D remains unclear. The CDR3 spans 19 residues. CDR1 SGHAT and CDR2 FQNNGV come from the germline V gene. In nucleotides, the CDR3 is TGTGCCAGCAACTTAGATCTCCCCCCCCCGAGGAGCTCCTACAATGAGCAGTTCTTC. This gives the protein CASNLDLPPPRSSYNEQFF. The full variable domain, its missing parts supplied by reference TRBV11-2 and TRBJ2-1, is EAGVAQSPRYKIIEKRQSVAFWCNPISGHATLYWYQQILGQGPKLLIQFQNNGVVDDSQLPKDRFSAERLKGVDSTLKIQPAKLEDSAVYLCASNLDLPPPRSSYNEQFFGPGTRLTVL.

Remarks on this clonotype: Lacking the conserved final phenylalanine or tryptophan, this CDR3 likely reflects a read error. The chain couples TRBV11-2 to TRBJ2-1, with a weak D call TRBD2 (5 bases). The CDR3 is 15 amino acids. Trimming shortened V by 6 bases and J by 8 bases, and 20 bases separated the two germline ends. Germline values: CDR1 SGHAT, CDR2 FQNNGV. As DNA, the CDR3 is TGTGCCAGCAGTACCCGCGGGCTCGTTAGGGATGAGCAGTTCCTC. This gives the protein CASSTRGLVRDEQFL.

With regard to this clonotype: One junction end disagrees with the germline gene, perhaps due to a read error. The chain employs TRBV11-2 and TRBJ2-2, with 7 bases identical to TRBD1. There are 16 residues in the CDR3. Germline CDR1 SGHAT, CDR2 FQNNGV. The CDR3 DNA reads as TGTGACAGCAGCTTAGCGACAGGGTCTGATACCGGGGAGCTGTTTTTT. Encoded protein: CDSSLATGSDTGELFF. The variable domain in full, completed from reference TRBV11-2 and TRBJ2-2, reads EAGVAQSPRYKIIEKRQSVAFWCNPISGHATLYWYQQILGQGPKLLIQFQNNGVVDDSQLPKDRFSAERLKGVDSTLKIQPAKLEDSAVYLCDSSLATGSDTGELFFGEGSRLTVL.

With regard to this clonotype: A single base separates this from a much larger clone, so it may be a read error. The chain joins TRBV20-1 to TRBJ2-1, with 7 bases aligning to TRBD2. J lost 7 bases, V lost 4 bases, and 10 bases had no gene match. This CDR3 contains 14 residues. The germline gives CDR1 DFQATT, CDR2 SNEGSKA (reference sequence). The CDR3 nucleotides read TGCAGTGCTATGAGGGTCTGGCGGGAGAATGAGCAGTTCTTC. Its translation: CSAMRVWRENEQFF.

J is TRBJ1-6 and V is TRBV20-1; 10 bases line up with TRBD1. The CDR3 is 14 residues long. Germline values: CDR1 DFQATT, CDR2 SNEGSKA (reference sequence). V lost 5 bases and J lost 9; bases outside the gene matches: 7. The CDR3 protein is CSAAFRDRGSPLHF. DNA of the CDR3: TGCAGTGCTGCCTTCCGGGACAGGGGTTCACCCCTCCACTTT.

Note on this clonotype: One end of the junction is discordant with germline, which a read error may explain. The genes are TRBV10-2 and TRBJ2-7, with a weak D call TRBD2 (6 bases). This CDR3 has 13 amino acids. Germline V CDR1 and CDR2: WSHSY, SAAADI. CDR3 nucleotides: TGCGCCAGCGGGGGGACGGGTAGCGACGAGCAGTACTTT. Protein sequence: CASGGTGSDEQYF.

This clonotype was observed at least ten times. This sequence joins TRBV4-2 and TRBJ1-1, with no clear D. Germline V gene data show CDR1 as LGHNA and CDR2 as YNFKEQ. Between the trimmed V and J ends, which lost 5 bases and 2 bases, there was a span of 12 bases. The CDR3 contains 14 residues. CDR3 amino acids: CASSIGRENTEAFF. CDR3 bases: TGTGCCAGCAGCATCGGTAGGGAAAACACTGAAGCTTTCTTT.

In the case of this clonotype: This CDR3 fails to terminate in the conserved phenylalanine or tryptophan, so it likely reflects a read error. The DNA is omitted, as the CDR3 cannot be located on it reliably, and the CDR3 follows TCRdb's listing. The CDR3 reads CASSLGASGGGEQLY. The V call is TRBV11-3, the J call TRBJ2-1; the table assigns TRBD2, which was not confirmed against the DNA. The CDR3 is 15 residues long, ends included. Germline-derived CDR1 and CDR2 are SGHNT and YENEEA.

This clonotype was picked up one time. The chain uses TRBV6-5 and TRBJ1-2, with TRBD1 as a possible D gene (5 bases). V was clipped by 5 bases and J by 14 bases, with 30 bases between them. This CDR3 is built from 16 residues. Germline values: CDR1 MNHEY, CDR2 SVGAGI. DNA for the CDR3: TGTGCCAGCAGTCCCAGGATTCAAAGGGGTATCTATGGATATACCTTC. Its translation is CASSPRIQRGIYGYTF.